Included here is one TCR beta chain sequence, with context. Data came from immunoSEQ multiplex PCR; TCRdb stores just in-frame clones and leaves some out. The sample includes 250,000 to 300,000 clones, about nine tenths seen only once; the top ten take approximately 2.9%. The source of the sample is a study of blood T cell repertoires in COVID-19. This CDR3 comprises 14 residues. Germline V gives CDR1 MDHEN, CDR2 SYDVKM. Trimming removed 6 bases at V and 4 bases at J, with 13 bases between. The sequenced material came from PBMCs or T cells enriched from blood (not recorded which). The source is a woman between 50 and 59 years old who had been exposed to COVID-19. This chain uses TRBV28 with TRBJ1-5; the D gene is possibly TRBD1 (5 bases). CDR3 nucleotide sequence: TGTGCCAGCAGCCAAAAGGGGTGGAATCAGCCCCAGCATTTT. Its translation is CASSQKGWNQPQHF.